This T cell receptor (beta chain) was captured in a study of T cells in women clearing cervical HPV infection (dated by TCRdb to the late 2010s). A note on the overall study: The cases were about 25 women with histologically confirmed HPV16-related CIN3 or worse, and 2 of these cases were invasive cancers. The controls were over 20 women whose single incident HPV16 infection cleared within 12 months with no development of precancer or cancer. Blood from cases was collected at the visit at which the lesion was first identified, whereas blood from controls was collected once infection was no longer detected. For cases, a median interval of roughly 150 days, with an interquartile range of about 90 to 210 days, was observed between lesion detection and blood sampling. Since HLA typing was available for only a few women, HLA type could not be ruled out as a confounder. An exploratory proof-of-principle case-control study, nested within the Guanacaste HPV Natural History Study in Costa Rica, was conducted to compare TCR repertoires across cervical HPV16 outcomes. Cases were matched to controls by age within five years and by the year the sample was collected. Cases had a median age of roughly 30 years compared with 38 to 40 for controls, and baseline characteristics showed no significant differences between the groups. The parent cohort enrolled roughly 10,000 women aged 18 or older in Guanacaste, Costa Rica, during about 1993 to 1995 and followed them for approximately seven years. As quality controls, five blinded duplicates were added to each group, bringing the total to roughly 60 samples made up of some 50 participants and 10 or so replicates. Results the study describes overall, beyond this receptor: T-cell numbers per sample were unknown, so richness differences could reflect varying T-cell content rather than repertoire biology. Cases had lower TRBV6-7 relative abundance than controls (0.11% versus 0.16%; Bonferroni P = 0.0008). The cross-sectional design could not show whether associations preceded infection or resulted from it; effector/memory subsets and HPV-specific T cells were not isolated. Across sequencing depths, CIN3+ cases showed significantly higher TCR repertoire richness than controls, but evenness did not differ between the groups. By combining richness with V gene abundances, random forest classifiers separated cases from controls with an estimated AUC of about 0.86.

As to this clone: Its antigen specificity is not known. The read gets to within 3 residues of the CDR3 end, and the germline J gene fills in the rest.

TCR beta CDR3 regions were amplified by multiplex PCR from an average of about 1,100 ng genomic DNA per sample using the immunoSEQ assay. To correct primer bias, the assay used a complete synthetic TCR repertoire to set an amplification baseline. Amplicons were sequenced on the Illumina platform. Processing in the source paper ran as follows. Error correction of the sequences involved clustering with frequency ratios plus a modified nearest-neighbor algorithm, after which the sequences were analyzed in the immunoSEQ Analyzer using IMGT gene definitions. TCR richness and evenness were averaged over 20 rarefaction repeats at each rarefaction depth, excluding samples with fewer sequences than the depth. Relative abundances of V, D and J genes were compared between groups using Wilcoxon rank sum tests, with FDR correction applied. For the blinded duplicates, the intraclass correlation was nearly 96% for TCR richness and averaged 76.4% across 70 or so gene segments. TCRdb took over this immuneACCESS table, retaining in-frame rearrangements with V and J assigned. Such tables are incomplete; in checked studies, under half of the missing clones stem from an unresolved V gene, and the remainder is unexplained. That table is the source of V, J and clone size, and D and trimming were worked out from the DNA. The table for this sample shows about 21,000 clones. The top ten clonotypes cover approximately 6% of the sample.

For CDR1 and CDR2, the germline V gene (reference sequence) lists DFQATT and SNEGSKA. Its CDR3 holds 15 amino acids, cysteine through phenylalanine. Of the CDR3's DNA, 36 bases were read; they are in frame from base 1. The germline V end is reduced by 6 bases and the J end by 4 bases; junction bases left unmatched: 13. Every participant had a single incident cervical HPV16 infection, and prevalent HPV16 infections were excluded. Cervical HPV DNA was detected with MY09/MY11 PCR, and genotyping was done by dot-blot hybridization. Around 15 mL of heparinized blood were centrifuged, and the buffy coat was split into aliquots, frozen at -30 degrees C, and then kept at -80 degrees C. QIAGEN kits were used to extract genomic DNA from the buffy coat specimens.

Sequenced sample: blood buffy coat. The sequence is built from TRBV20-1 and TRBJ2-7, with 9 bases aligning to TRBD2. This TCR came from a woman between 18 and 75 years old with a cervical HPV16 infection that either progressed to CIN3+ or cleared (not recorded which). CDR3 bases read: TGCAGTGCAGAGGCTAGCGGGATTTCTCAATACGAG. This is translated as CSAEASGISQYE. In full, the CDR3 reads CSAEASGISQYEQYF.